One sample yielded the 9 T cell receptor beta chains listed below, sequenced in a study of glioma-infiltrating T cells. Amplification of TCR alpha and beta CDR3 regions from RNA used iRepertoire nested multiplex PCR. MiXCR was run by TCRdb on the multiplex PCR reads, yielding one entry per CDR3 protein. There are about 180,000 distinct CDR3 sequences in the sample; roughly two fifths occur only once, and around 5.3% lies in the top ten. Sample: glioma tissue, nonneoplastic brain tissue, or PBMCs (not recorded which). Every receptor here comes from a human donor with low-grade glioma or glioblastoma, undergoing nonglioma brain surgery, or in good health (not recorded which).

The rearrangement uses TRBV5-1 and TRBJ2-7; a possible D gene is TRBD1 (6 bases). The CDR3 length is 15 residues. CDR1 is SGHRS and CDR2 is YFSETQ in the germline V gene. Trimming stripped 0 bases from V and 5 bases from J, with 15 bases between. Written as DNA, the CDR3 is TGCGCCAGCAGCTTGGAGGGACAAAGGATCCACGAGCAGTACTTC. It encodes CASSLEGQRIHEQYF.

This clonotype has a handful of counts. This could be a read error, since a much larger clone is one nucleotide away. This chain uses TRBV20-1 with TRBJ2-5, with D unresolved. The germline CDR1 and CDR2 sequences are DFQATT and SNEGSKA (reference sequence). The ends were cut back, 3 bases at V and 9 bases at J, with 14 bases in the middle. CDR3 length equals 12 residues. The CDR3 nucleotides are TGCAGTGCTAGTAAGGCCCTTGGGGCCCAGTACTTC. Translated: CSASKALGAQYF.

Note on this clonotype: A much larger clone differs from this one at a single base, so this may be a read error. CDR3 sequence reads: CSARGGGGGDTKYF. In DNA form, the CDR3 reads TGCAGTGCTAGAGGCGGAGGGGGGGGGGATACGAAGTATTTT. The rearrangement joins TRBV20-1 to TRBJ2-3, with D possibly TRBD2 on 7 matching bases. Per germline, CDR1 DFQATT and CDR2 SNEGSKA (reference sequence). The CDR3 has 14 amino acids.

With regard to this clonotype: A much larger clone is a single base away; this may be a read error. The V and J genes are TRBV11-2 and TRBJ2-3; either TRBD1 or TRBD2 may supply D (5 bases each). CDR3 length: 13 residues. Germline lookup yields CDR1 SGHAT and CDR2 FQNNGV. Trimming took 8 bases from V and 8 from J, leaving 17 bases between them. Here the CDR3 DNA reads TGTGCCAGCGGCTCCGGGGCCCCAGCTACGCAGTATTTT. Translation gives CASGSGAPATQYF.

At least ten counts were recorded for this clonotype. The V and J genes are TRBV20-1 and TRBJ2-3; 10 nucleotides line up with TRBD1. The CDR3 runs 14 residues. V lost 6 bases and J lost 2; bases outside the gene matches: 5. Germline V gene sequence: CDR1 DFQATT, CDR2 SNEGSKA (reference sequence). CDR3 sequence: CSARTGGNTDTQYF. CDR3 nucleotides: TGCAGTGCCCGGACAGGGGGGAACACAGATACGCAGTATTTT.

The table lists this clonotype with many counts. The chain couples TRBV20-1 to TRBJ2-1, with D perhaps TRBD2 (6 bases). Germline CDR1 reads DFQATT; CDR2 reads SNEGSKA (reference sequence). The CDR3 is 12 amino acids. The V end lost 5 bases, the J end lost 6 bases, and 11 bases lay between the germline ends. The CDR3 is CSAHLAANEQFF. The CDR3 DNA follows: TGCAGTGCTCACTTAGCGGCCAATGAGCAGTTCTTC.

This clonotype came up many times. The V call is TRBV4-1, the J call TRBJ2-7; 7 bases align to TRBD1. The CDR3 totals 15 residues. Germline CDR1 is MGHRA and CDR2 is YSYEKL. V gave up 0 bases and J gave up 4 bases; unmatched junction bases: 6. Here the CDR3 reads CASSQDLSGGYEQYF. CDR3 in DNA: TGCGCCAGCAGCCAAGATCTTTCAGGGGGTTACGAGCAGTACTTC.

The chain couples TRBV19 to TRBJ2-1, with D maybe TRBD1 (6 bases). CDR3 length: 15 residues. V lost 3 bases and J 8 bases, leaving 17 bases between the germline ends. CDR1 and CDR2 (germline): LNHDA, SQIVND (reference sequence). CDR3 DNA sequence: TGTGCCAGTAGTATGAGGACAGCTAGCTCCTATGAGCAGTTCTTC. This encodes CASSMRTASSYEQFF.

Worth noting for this clonotype: At one end, the junction sequence differs from germline, possibly due to a read error. The chain recombines TRBV20-1 with TRBJ1-2, with 7 bases aligning to TRBD1. The germline V gene has CDR1 DFQATT and CDR2 SNEGSKA (reference sequence). This CDR3 region has 13 residues. The CDR3 region is CSDREDRKYGYTF. The CDR3 DNA sequence: TGCAGTGATAGAGAGGACAGGAAATATGGCTACACCTTC.